This TCR beta chain was identified in a study of T cell responses to AZD1222 COVID-19 vaccine. TCRdb's table, derived via immunoSEQ multiplex PCR, lists solely in-frame clones and lacks some. Of fewer than 150,000 clones listed, nearly 90% were seen once; the top ten hold 5% to 6%. CDR3 length: 20 residues. Per germline, CDR1 MDHEN and CDR2 SYDVKM. Trimming took off 5 bases at V and 1 base at J, with 27 bases between the two ends. The sequence was obtained from an adult who received the AZD1222 COVID-19 vaccine. The sequenced sample was peripheral blood, obtained 28 days after the second AZD1222 dose. This chain links TRBV28 with TRBJ1-5, with a possible D match to TRBD1 (6 bases). The CDR3, as DNA: TGTGCCAGCAGTCCGGGAAGGCAGGGGCCTGGGTTTAGGAGCAATCAGCCCCAGCATTTT. Protein: CASSPGRQGPGFRSNQPQHF.